The sequence of this T cell receptor (beta chain) was determined in a study of blood T cell repertoires in COVID-19 (dated by TCRdb to 2020 to 2021). For the wider study: The collaborator samples originated in the United States, Italy and Spain and spanned the acute and convalescent phases of COVID-19. The prospective study material was composed of cDNA or gDNA derived from T cells, B-cell-depleted T cells, or PBMCs. Subjects who had been exposed to COVID-19, were actively infected with it, or had recovered from it provided the deeply sampled blood TCRbeta repertoires that made up the dataset. The repertoires were released in a freely available public database meant as a resource for research on the immune response to SARS-CoV-2. The samples were drawn from two sources: the first 160 participants of the ongoing ImmuneRACE study, and 1,254 subjects contributed by 6 global collaborators. The sample metadata nearly always contained a de-identified subject ID, COVID-19 status, age in years and sex. HLA class I and class II types, where available, came from metadata supplied by the sample provider rather than from assay-based typing. The paper's findings and limits, for the study overall: Clinical and demographic metadata were provided uncurated, with the amount varying by source and participant.

TCRbeta CDR3 regions were amplified from genomic DNA using the immunoSEQ Assay, a bias-controlled multiplex PCR. Per the source publication's procedure: Within the assay, amplification of reference gene primers was used to estimate how many nucleated cells each sample contained. To quantify the absolute abundance of each unique TCRbeta CDR3 rearrangement, sequence reads were collapsed and filtered. For each sample, productive Simpson clonality was calculated as the square root of Simpson's diversity index over productive rearrangements. Held by TCRdb, this immuneACCESS table contains in-frame sequences only and omits some clones. Under half of the omission traces to an unresolved V gene where checked; the cause of the rest is unknown. The V and J calls and clone size come from that table; D and trimming were worked out from the DNA. Here the sample has tens of thousands of clones; roughly four fifths occur a single time. Of the sample, roughly 27% falls within the top ten clones.

The collaborating institutions used their own protocols to collect whole blood in K2EDTA tubes. For TCRbeta analysis, collaborator samples were shipped as frozen whole blood, as isolated PBMCs, or as DNA extracted from either sample type. CDR3 length: 16 amino acids, cysteine to phenylalanine. Solely the CDR3 DNA is kept, with 48 bases framed from the first base. V has 6 bases trimmed and J has 6 bases trimmed; junction bases matching no gene number 12. CDR1 and CDR2 were assigned from the germline V gene (reference sequence) as LNHDA and SQIVND. This clone was observed at least ten times. Its specific antigen is unknown. No base-level quality is on record; no much larger clone is a single base apart.

The sample taken for sequencing was peripheral blood. The origin of this receptor is a woman at least 80 years old with acute or convalescent COVID-19. This sequence uses TRBV19 and TRBJ2-1; the junction holds 9 bases that match TRBD2. The nucleotide sequence is TGTGCCAGTAGGGCCCCGGCGGGAGGGCCGGGCAATGAGCAGTTCTTC. Its protein product is CASRAPAGGPGNEQFF.